This passage covers 30 T cell receptor beta chains from one sample sequenced in a study of graft-versus-host responses after intestinal transplantation. TCRdb's copy holds only in-frame clones and misses some; the assay was immunoSEQ multiplex PCR. The sample carries over 80,000 clones, about nine tenths recorded once. No cognate antigen is known for these TCRs. This specimen consisted of unstimulated CD4+ T cells sorted from spleen or lymph node cells, obtained before transplant. These receptors came from a human donor who was the organ donor for an intestinal transplant.

V and J are TRBV9 and TRBJ2-7; D may be TRBD2 (5 bases). This CDR3 has 13 amino acids. Germline CDR1 SGDLS, CDR2 YYNGEE. V gave up 1 base and J gave up 6 bases, with 11 bases separating them. The CDR3 protein is CASSVTSVSEQYF. CDR3 in DNA: TGTGCCAGCAGCGTAACTAGTGTTAGCGAGCAGTACTTC.

J is TRBJ1-1 and V is TRBV7-3, with D perhaps matching TRBD1 (5 bases). The CDR3 consists of 14 residues. Germline V gene sequence: CDR1 SGHTA, CDR2 FQGTGA. V lost 3 bases to trimming and J lost 2 bases, with 10 bases between them. The CDR3, as DNA: TGTGCCAGCAGCTTGGGGCCGTCCAACACTGAAGCTTTCTTT. This codes for CASSLGPSNTEAFF.

This clone was detected only a few times. CDR3 DNA: TGTGCCAGCAGCCAAGTTCTGCGTCGGACAGGAACTGGCTACACCTTC. Protein: CASSQVLRRTGTGYTF. The J gene is TRBJ1-2, the V gene TRBV4-2, with TRBD1 matching 7 bases. This CDR3 has 16 amino acids. Germline loops: CDR1 LGHNA, CDR2 YNFKEQ. V was pared by 1 base and J by 7 bases, with 12 bases of the junction left unmatched.

The gene calls are TRBV7-9 and TRBJ1-2; 7 bases fit TRBD1. The J segment lost 7 bases and the V segment lost 2 bases, leaving 4 bases of the junction unmatched. CDR3 length equals 13 residues. The germline CDR1 and CDR2 sequences are SEHNR and FQNEAQ (reference sequence). CDR3 residues: CASSLKGAGGYTF. The CDR3, as DNA: TGTGCCAGCAGCTTAAAGGGGGCCGGTGGCTACACCTTC.

This chain links TRBV2 with TRBJ2-1, with D uncertain. The CDR3 runs to 13 residues. Germline CDR1 SNHLY, CDR2 FYNNEI. V lost 7 bases and J 2 bases, leaving 9 bases between the germline ends. The CDR3 is CASIEVPYNEQFF. For the CDR3, the DNA is TGTGCCAGCATCGAGGTCCCCTACAATGAGCAGTTCTTC.

This chain connects TRBV5-6 to TRBJ2-7; the D gene is possibly TRBD1 (5 bases). The CDR3 is made up of 16 amino acids. The V gene lost 4 bases and the J gene lost 5 bases, with 22 bases spanning the gap. Germline CDR1 SGHDT, CDR2 YYEEEE. In DNA form, the CDR3 reads TGTGCCAGCAGCCTGGGGTACAGGAGAGTAGTCCACGAGCAGTACTTC. Protein product: CASSLGYRRVVHEQYF.

The chain employs TRBV5-1 and TRBJ1-2; possibly TRBD1 for D (5 bases). This CDR3 spans 13 amino acids. CDR1 and CDR2 (germline): SGHRS, YFSETQ. The V and J ends lost 2 bases and 6 bases respectively, with 11 bases between them. This CDR3 is CASSFDSMDGYTF. The CDR3 DNA reads as TGCGCCAGCAGCTTCGACAGTATGGATGGCTACACCTTC.

The chain combines TRBV21-1 with TRBJ2-7; TRBD1 reflects the table's D call only, with no check against the DNA. TRBV21-1 is a pseudogene locus. This CDR3 has 15 amino acids. DNA of the CDR3: TGTGCCAGCAGCAATGTGCCTCGGGACAGCTACGAGCAGTACTTC. Protein sequence: CASSNVPRDSYEQYF.

The gene calls are TRBV30 and TRBJ2-7; D perhaps matches TRBD1 (6 bases). Germline loops: CDR1 GTSNPN, CDR2 SVGIG (reference sequence). Trimming took off 3 bases at V and 3 bases at J, with 12 bases between the two ends. The CDR3 extends over 13 amino acids. CDR3 sequence (DNA): TGTGCCTGGAGGCCGGGACAACTCTACGAGCAGTACTTC. Translating gives CAWRPGQLYEQYF.

The CDR3 region is CASSLESYGYTF. CDR3 nucleotide sequence: TGTGCCAGCAGTTTAGAGTCCTATGGCTACACCTTC. The chain has TRBV2 and TRBJ1-2; no clear D. Trimming stripped 5 bases from V and 4 bases from J, with 8 bases between. The germline V gene has CDR1 SNHLY and CDR2 FYNNEI. The CDR3 extends over 12 amino acids.

The chain uses TRBV7-6 and TRBJ1-5, with 7 bases lining up with TRBD1. Per the germline V gene, CDR1 is SGHVS and CDR2 is FNYEAQ. Trimming cost V 2 bases and J 11 bases; bases outside gene matches: 9. This CDR3 has 14 residues. The CDR3 nucleotides read TGTGCCAGCAGCTTATCCAGGGCCACAGGGGCCCAGCATTTT. The encoded protein is CASSLSRATGAQHF.

The chain couples TRBV5-1 to TRBJ2-6, with a tentative D call TRBD1 (5 bases). The length of the CDR3 is 19 residues. V lost 2 bases to trimming and J lost 0 bases, with 18 bases between them. Per the germline V gene, CDR1 is SGHRS and CDR2 is YFSETQ. The CDR3 region is CASSLGQGVLNSGANVLTF. In DNA form, the CDR3 reads TGCGCCAGCAGCTTAGGGCAAGGGGTCTTGAACTCTGGGGCCAACGTCCTGACTTTC.

This chain links TRBV13 with TRBJ2-7; tentative D call: TRBD1 (5 bases). CDR1 PRHDT and CDR2 FYEKMQ come from the germline V gene (reference sequence). This CDR3 region has 14 residues. Deletions cut 5 bases from V and 3 bases from J, with 14 bases between. The CDR3 nucleotides are TGTGCCAGCAGCCCCCCCACAGGCATCTACGAGCAGTACTTC. Protein product: CASSPPTGIYEQYF. Drawing the rest from reference TRBV13 and TRBJ2-7, the complete variable domain is AAGVIQSPRHLIKEKRETATLKCYPIPRHDTVYWYQQGPGQDPQFLISFYEKMQSDKGSIPDRFSAQQFSDYHSELNMSSLELGDSALYFCASSPPTGIYEQYFGPGTRLTVT.

The chain has TRBV7-8 and TRBJ1-6; TRBD1 agrees at 9 bases. V lost 2 bases and J lost 8; bases outside the gene matches: 19. This CDR3 has 20 residues. CDR1 and CDR2 (germline): SGHVS, FQNEAQ. The CDR3 coding sequence is TGTGCCAGCAGCTTAATCGAAACAGGGGGCGTGAATAGATTGGATTCACCCCTCCACTTT. Residues: CASSLIETGGVNRLDSPLHF.

V is TRBV19 and J is TRBJ2-5, with 9 bases that match TRBD2. The J call is uncertain, as TRBJ2-7 better fits the DNA end. Germline CDR1 reads LNHDA; CDR2 reads SQIVND (reference sequence). The CDR3 covers 14 residues. CDR3 amino acids: CASSMSAGGNEQYF. DNA of the CDR3: TGTGCCAGTAGTATGAGCGCGGGGGGGAACGAGCAGTACTTC.

The V gene is TRBV2, the J gene TRBJ1-5; TRBD1 agrees at 7 bases. Germline lookup yields CDR1 SNHLY and CDR2 FYNNEI. The CDR3 covers 14 residues. With 8 bases clipped from V and 1 base from J, the junction kept 5 bases outside the gene matches. CDR3 DNA: TGTGCCAGCCAGAGGGGGCTCAGCAATCAGCCCCAGCATTTT. As protein: CASQRGLSNQPQHF.

The rearrangement links TRBV4-1 to TRBJ1-1; a weak D match, TRBD1 (5 bases). Trimming pared 2 bases from V and 3 bases from J, leaving 13 bases between. Germline loops: CDR1 MGHRA, CDR2 YSYEKL. The CDR3 runs to 15 residues. The CDR3, as DNA: TGCGCCAGCAGCCAACAGGGTCTTTGGGACACTGAAGCTTTCTTT. This translates into CASSQQGLWDTEAFF.

The chain joins TRBV28 to TRBJ1-2; 9 bases are shared with TRBD1. This CDR3 has 15 residues. Germline CDR1 reads MDHEN; CDR2 reads SYDVKM. Unmatched junction bases numbered 7, after V lost 3 bases and J lost 5 bases. The CDR3 DNA reads as TGTGCCAGCAGTTTCGGCGACAGGGGGTTTTATGGCTACACCTTC. It translates to CASSFGDRGFYGYTF.

The chain uses TRBV4-1 and TRBJ2-7; TRBD2 matches at 7 bases. The V and J ends lost 2 bases and 2 bases, in that order; junction bases with no gene match: 6. The CDR3 sequence is 15 residues long. Germline V lookup: CDR1 MGHRA, CDR2 YSYEKL. DNA of the CDR3: TGCGCCAGCAGCCAAACCAGCGGGGAGACCTACGAGCAGTACTTC. It translates to CASSQTSGETYEQYF.

The V call is TRBV5-1, the J call TRBJ2-1; D is unclear. The CDR3 has 15 residues. The germline V gene has CDR1 SGHRS and CDR2 YFSETQ. Trimming took off 5 bases at V and 6 bases at J, with 18 bases between the two ends. This chain's CDR3 is CASSPVAANLNEQFF. CDR3 DNA sequence: TGCGCCAGCAGTCCCGTTGCGGCCAACCTCAATGAGCAGTTCTTC.

The J gene is TRBJ1-5, the V gene TRBV30, with 8 positions matching TRBD1. Germline assignment: CDR1 GTSNPN and CDR2 SVGIG (reference sequence). The CDR3 is 13 residues long. V lost 5 bases to trimming and J lost 0 bases; unmatched junction nucleotides: 0. The CDR3 sequence is CAWGQGSNQPQHF. In DNA form, the CDR3 reads TGTGCCTGGGGACAGGGTAGCAATCAGCCCCAGCATTTT.

As regards this clone: One end of the junction does not line up with germline, which may come from a read error. CDR3 residues: CASSQDARGNQPRHF. In nucleotides, the CDR3 is TGCGCCAGCAGCCAAGATGCCCGGGGGAATCAGCCCCGGCATTTT. The rearrangement uses TRBV4-3 and TRBJ1-5; tentatively, D is TRBD1 (5 bases). CDR3 length: 15 residues. Germline CDR1 LGHNA, CDR2 YSLEER.

The chain has TRBV4-3 and TRBJ2-5; 8 nucleotides align to TRBD2. Losses at the gene ends were 3 bases for V and 2 bases for J; bases not matched to a gene: 17. Germline assignment: CDR1 LGHNA and CDR2 YSLEER. This CDR3 contains 19 residues. CDR3 sequence: CASSQDPLGAGGIQETQYF. In DNA form, the CDR3 reads TGCGCCAGCAGCCAGGATCCTCTCGGCGCGGGGGGAATTCAAGAGACCCAGTACTTC.

The rearrangement links TRBV2 to TRBJ1-5, with D tentatively TRBD1 (6 bases). Trimming removed 7 bases at V and 3 bases at J, with 10 bases between. Germline V gene sequence: CDR1 SNHLY, CDR2 FYNNEI. CDR3 size: 13 residues. This CDR3 is CASNRGFNQPQHF. In DNA, the CDR3 is TGTGCCAGCAATAGGGGGTTCAATCAGCCCCAGCATTTT.

DNA for the CDR3: TGCGCCAGCAGCTTGCCGGGGGGGGCTAACTATGGCTACACCTTC. The encoded protein is CASSLPGGANYGYTF. This chain uses TRBV5-1 with TRBJ1-2, with a weak D call TRBD1 (5 bases). The CDR3 is 15 amino acids. CDR1 and CDR2 from the germline V gene are SGHRS and YFSETQ. Trimming removed 1 base at V and 0 bases at J, with 10 bases between.

The chain uses TRBV9 and TRBJ1-2; possibly TRBD1 for D (5 bases). V was clipped by 6 bases and J by 8 bases, with 20 bases between them. Germline V gives CDR1 SGDLS, CDR2 YYNGEE. The CDR3 is 14 amino acids. This chain's CDR3 is CASTRARAARGYTF. For the CDR3, the DNA is TGTGCCAGCACCAGGGCAAGGGCGGCGCGGGGCTACACCTTC.

This chain uses TRBV13 with TRBJ1-2, with TRBD1 identical over 7 bases. CDR1 and CDR2 (germline): PRHDT, FYEKMQ (reference sequence). V lost 3 bases and J lost 5; bases outside the gene matches: 3. The CDR3 loop spans 13 amino acids. CDR3 region: CASSFARGYGYTF. The CDR3 nucleotides are TGTGCCAGCAGCTTTGCCAGGGGGTATGGCTACACCTTC.

The chain couples TRBV5-7 to TRBJ1-5, with D perhaps matching TRBD1 (6 bases). TRBV5-7 is filed as an ORF, its function uncertain. The CDR3 consists of 13 residues. V lost 0 bases to trimming and J lost 8 bases, with 9 bases between them. CDR3 sequence reads: CASSLEGGEPQHF. CDR3 nucleotide sequence: TGTGCCAGCAGCTTGGAAGGGGGTGAGCCCCAGCATTTT.

The chain combines TRBV9 with TRBJ1-6, with TRBD1 matching 8 bases. This CDR3 region has 11 residues. Germline CDR1 is SGDLS and CDR2 is YYNGEE. With 7 bases clipped from V and 12 bases from J, the junction kept 3 bases outside the gene matches. CDR3 coding DNA: TGTGCCAGCCCAGGGGGCCTACCCCTCCACTTT. Translation: CASPGGLPLHF.

This chain uses TRBV10-3 with TRBJ2-7; 8 bases match TRBD1. V dropped 7 bases and J dropped 5; count of bases not matched to a gene: 7. Germline CDR1 and CDR2: ENHRY and SYGVKD. The CDR3 extends over 13 amino acids. DNA for the CDR3: TGTGCCATCACCCCGACAGGGGCCCACGAGCAGTACTTC. It codes for CAITPTGAHEQYF.